Listed here is a single T cell receptor (beta chain). This PCR relied on a set of 60 Vbeta primers and 13 Jbeta primers. Repertoires were generated with immunoSEQ multiplex PCR, while TCRdb's copy carries only in-frame clones and drops some. The data contain 100,000 to 150,000 clones, 70% to 80% of them singletons. The sample is drawn from a study of cytomegalovirus exposure and HLA in healthy donors. The length of the CDR3 is 13 residues. Germline-derived CDR1 and CDR2 are KGHSH and LQKENI. The ends lost 3 bases at V and 6 bases at J; junction bases unmatched: 5. This chain joins TRBV18 and TRBJ2-7; TRBD1 matches 7 bases. The sample was PBMCs. This clonotype originated in a middle-aged man in good health and CMV-seropositive. The CDR3 bases are TGTGCCAGCTCACCCCCCGACAGGGTCGAGCAGTACTTC. It codes for CASSPPDRVEQYF.